This T cell receptor (beta chain) was profiled in a study of cytomegalovirus exposure and HLA in healthy donors. Background on the study: Around 87 million unique TCRs, all from HLA-typed donors, were included in an early release of the data. Findings of the study overall: According to a later analysis, most TCR beta chains associated with CMV appeared HLA-restricted.

Notes on this clone: Its matching antigen is unknown.

CDR3 size: 13 residues. CDR1 is SGHNT and CDR2 is YYREEE in the germline V gene (reference sequence). V gave up 4 bases and J gave up 4 bases, with 8 bases separating them. PCR primers comprised 60 Vbeta and 13 Jbeta primers. Measured with immunoSEQ multiplex PCR; TCRdb has only the in-frame clones, and not every one. This table has over 85,000 clones, about 78% appearing once. The V gene is TRBV5-4, the J gene TRBJ2-2; D remains ambiguous. The clonotype comes from a middle-aged man in good health and CMV-seronegative. Sequencing used PBMCs. In DNA, the CDR3 is TGTGCCAGCAGCCCCCCCTCCACCGGGGAGCTGTTTTTT. It yields the protein CASSPPSTGELFF. The whole variable domain, remainder taken from reference TRBV5-4 and TRBJ2-2, is ETGVTQSPTHLIKTRGQQVTLRCSSQSGHNTVSWYQQALGQGPQFIFQYYREEENGRGNFPPRFSGLQFPNYSSELNVNALELDDSALYLCASSPPSTGELFFGEGSRLTVL.